The sequence of this T cell receptor (beta chain) was determined in a study of regulatory T cells in long-lasting Graves disease. Study-wide points: TRBV28, TRBJ1-2 and TRBJ2-5 emerged as the favored segments in persistent disease.

Sample time point: newly diagnosed GD, antithyroid drugs for less than 3 months. PBMC-derived RNA was used for the TCR library. Arm-PCR of CDR3 regions with iRepertoire HTBI primers generated TCR beta libraries. MiXCR, applied by TCRdb to the multiplex PCR reads, yields one record per CDR3 protein. The sample contains about 360,000 distinct CDR3 sequences, roughly 17% of which appear only once. Germline CDR1 is PRHDT and CDR2 is FYEKMQ (reference sequence). V shed 5 bases and J shed 5 bases, with 15 bases lying between them. CDR3 length: 14 residues. This clonotype has a handful of counts. Its specificity is unknown. These data also formed part of another study, on T cells in Graves' hyperthyroidism and ophthalmopathy. Per that study: From stable hyperthyroidism, ophthalmopathy was separated by a 13 V-J model.

This material consisted of peripheral blood mononuclear cells (PBMCs), taken at new diagnosis, from a patient treated with antithyroid drugs. This chain connects TRBV13 to TRBJ1-1; D not certain. The clonotype comes from a woman aged 18 to 35 with Graves disease. The CDR3: CASSPRTLGTEAFF. The CDR3 nucleotides read TGTGCCAGCAGCCCTAGGACCCTAGGGACTGAAGCTTTCTTT.